This paragraph covers one T cell receptor beta chain sequence. These data belong to a study of T cells in Graves' hyperthyroidism and ophthalmopathy. Those patients with uncontrolled infection, other autoimmune disease, pregnancy or lactation were excluded. The authors took PBMCs from 9.5 to 10 ml fresh peripheral blood. RNA transcripts were the template for amplifying TCR beta CDR3 regions. TCR CDR3 underwent first-round RT-PCR with the HTBI primer set. TCRdb re-called the multiplex PCR reads with MiXCR, one entry per CDR3 protein. The table has hundreds of thousands of distinct CDR3 sequences, roughly 22% seen once. The sequence was collected from a young man with Graves' ophthalmopathy. The sequenced sample was blood.

The CDR3 is CASSRDPFGGELFF. DNA of the CDR3: TGTGCCAGCAGCCGAGACCCTTTCGGCGGGGAGCTGTTTTTT. The chain employs TRBV3-1 and TRBJ2-2; D remains ambiguous. Germline CDR1 and CDR2: LGHDT and YNNKEL (reference sequence). This CDR3 region has 14 residues. Trimming took off 4 bases at V and 7 bases at J, with 13 bases between the two ends.